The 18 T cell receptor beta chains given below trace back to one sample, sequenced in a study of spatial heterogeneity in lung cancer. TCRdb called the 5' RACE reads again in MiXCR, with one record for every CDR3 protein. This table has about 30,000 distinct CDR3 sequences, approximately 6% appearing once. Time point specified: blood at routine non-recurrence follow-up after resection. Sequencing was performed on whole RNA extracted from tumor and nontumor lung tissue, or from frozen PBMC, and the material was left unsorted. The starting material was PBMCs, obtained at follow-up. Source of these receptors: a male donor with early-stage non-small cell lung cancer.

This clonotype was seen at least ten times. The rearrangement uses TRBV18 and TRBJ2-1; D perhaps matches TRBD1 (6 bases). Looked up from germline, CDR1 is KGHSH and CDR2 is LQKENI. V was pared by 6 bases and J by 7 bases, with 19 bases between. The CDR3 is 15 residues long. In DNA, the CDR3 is TGTGCCAGCTCCCCCACTGGGCAACAGGGAAATGAGCAGTTCTTC. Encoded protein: CASSPTGQQGNEQFF.

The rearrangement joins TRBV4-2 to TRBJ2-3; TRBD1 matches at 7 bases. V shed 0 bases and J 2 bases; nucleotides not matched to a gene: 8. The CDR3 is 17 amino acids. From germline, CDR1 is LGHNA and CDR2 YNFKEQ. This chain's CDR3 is CASSQDSQGVNTDTQYF. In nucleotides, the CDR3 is TGTGCCAGCAGCCAAGACTCCCAGGGGGTTAACACAGATACGCAGTATTTT.

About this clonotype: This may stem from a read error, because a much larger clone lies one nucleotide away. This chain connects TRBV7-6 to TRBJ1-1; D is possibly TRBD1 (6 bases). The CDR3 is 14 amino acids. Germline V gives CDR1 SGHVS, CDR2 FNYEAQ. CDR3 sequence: CASTLGQQNTGAFF. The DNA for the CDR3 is TGTGCCAGCACCCTCGGACAGCAAAACACTGGAGCTTTCTTT.

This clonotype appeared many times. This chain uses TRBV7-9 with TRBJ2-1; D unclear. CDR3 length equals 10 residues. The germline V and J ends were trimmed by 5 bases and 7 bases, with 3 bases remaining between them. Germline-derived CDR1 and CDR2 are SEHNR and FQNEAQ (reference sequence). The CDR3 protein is CASSQNEQFF. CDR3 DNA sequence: TGTGCCAGCAGCCAGAATGAGCAGTTCTTC.

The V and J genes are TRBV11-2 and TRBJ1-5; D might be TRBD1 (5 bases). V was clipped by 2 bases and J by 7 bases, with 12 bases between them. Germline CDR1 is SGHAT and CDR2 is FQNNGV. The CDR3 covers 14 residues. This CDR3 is CASSLSGYGQPQHF. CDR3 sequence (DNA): TGTGCCAGCAGCTTATCAGGGTACGGCCAGCCCCAGCATTTT.

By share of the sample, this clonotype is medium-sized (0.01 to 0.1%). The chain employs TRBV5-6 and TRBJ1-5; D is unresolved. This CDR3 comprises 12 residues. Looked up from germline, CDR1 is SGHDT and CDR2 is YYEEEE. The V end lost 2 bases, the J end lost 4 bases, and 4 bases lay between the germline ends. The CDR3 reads CASSLRNQPQHF. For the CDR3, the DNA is TGTGCCAGCAGCTTAAGGAATCAGCCCCAGCATTTT.

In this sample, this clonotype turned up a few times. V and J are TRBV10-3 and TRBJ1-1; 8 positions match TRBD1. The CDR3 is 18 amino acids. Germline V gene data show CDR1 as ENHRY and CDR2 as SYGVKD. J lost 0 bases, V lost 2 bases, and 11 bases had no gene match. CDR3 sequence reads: CAISEGQGASSMNTEAFF. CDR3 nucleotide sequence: TGTGCCATCAGTGAGGGGCAGGGGGCCTCTTCGATGAACACTGAAGCTTTCTTT.

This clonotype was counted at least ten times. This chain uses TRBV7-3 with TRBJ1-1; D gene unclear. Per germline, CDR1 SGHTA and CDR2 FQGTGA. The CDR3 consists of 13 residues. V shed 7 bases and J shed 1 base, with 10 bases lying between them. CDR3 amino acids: CASTLTGNTEAFF. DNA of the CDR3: TGTGCCAGCACCCTTACCGGGAACACTGAAGCTTTCTTT.

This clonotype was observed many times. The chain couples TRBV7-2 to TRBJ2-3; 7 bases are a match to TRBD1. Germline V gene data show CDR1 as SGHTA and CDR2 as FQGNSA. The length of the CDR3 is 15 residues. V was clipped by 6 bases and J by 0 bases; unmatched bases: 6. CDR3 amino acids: CASSDRVGSTDTQYF. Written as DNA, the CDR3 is TGTGCCAGCAGTGACAGGGTTGGAAGCACAGATACGCAGTATTTT.

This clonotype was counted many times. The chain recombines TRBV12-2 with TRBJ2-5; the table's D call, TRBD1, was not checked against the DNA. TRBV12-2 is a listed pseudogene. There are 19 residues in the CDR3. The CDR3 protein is CASRLGGGQAEPLKRTQYF. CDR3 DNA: TGTGCAAGTCGCTTAGGTGGGGGACAGGCCGAACCCCTCAAGAGGACCCAGTACTTC.

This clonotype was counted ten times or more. DNA for the CDR3: TGTGCCAGCAGTTCCGCCGGAACAGATACGCAGTATTTT. Translation gives CASSSAGTDTQYF. The chain is built from TRBV12-3 or TRBV12-4 and TRBJ2-3; D gene ambiguous. V lost 4 bases and J lost 3, with 8 bases in between. CDR3 length: 13 residues.

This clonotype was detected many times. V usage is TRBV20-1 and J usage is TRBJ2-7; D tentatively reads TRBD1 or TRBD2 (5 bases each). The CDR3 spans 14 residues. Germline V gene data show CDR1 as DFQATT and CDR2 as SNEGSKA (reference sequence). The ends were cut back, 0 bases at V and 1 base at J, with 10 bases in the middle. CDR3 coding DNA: TGCAGTGCTAGAGATTTGGGGGAATCCTACGAGCAGTACTTC. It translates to CSARDLGESYEQYF.

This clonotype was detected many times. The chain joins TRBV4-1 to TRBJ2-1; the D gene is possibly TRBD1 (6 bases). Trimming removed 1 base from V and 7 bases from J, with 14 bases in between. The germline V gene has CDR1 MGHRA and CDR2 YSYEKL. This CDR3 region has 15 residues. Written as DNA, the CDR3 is TGCGCCAGCAGCCAAGTTCAGGGGTCGAGGAATGAGCAGTTCTTC. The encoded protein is CASSQVQGSRNEQFF.

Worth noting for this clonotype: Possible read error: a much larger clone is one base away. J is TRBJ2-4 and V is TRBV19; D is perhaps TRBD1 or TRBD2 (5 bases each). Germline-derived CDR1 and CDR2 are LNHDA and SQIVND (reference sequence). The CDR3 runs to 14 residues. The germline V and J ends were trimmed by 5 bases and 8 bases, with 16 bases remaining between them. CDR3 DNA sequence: TGTGCCAGTAGTGGGGGACCGGGGAGTTACATTCAGTACTTC. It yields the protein CASSGGPGSYIQYF.

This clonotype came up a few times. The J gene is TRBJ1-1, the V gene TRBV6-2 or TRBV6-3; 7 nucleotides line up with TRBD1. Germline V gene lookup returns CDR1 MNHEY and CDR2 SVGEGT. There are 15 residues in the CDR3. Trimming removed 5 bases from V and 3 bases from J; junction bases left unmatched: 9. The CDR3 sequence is CASSPFRTGDTEAFF. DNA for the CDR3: TGTGCCAGCAGTCCTTTTAGAACAGGGGACACTGAAGCTTTCTTT.

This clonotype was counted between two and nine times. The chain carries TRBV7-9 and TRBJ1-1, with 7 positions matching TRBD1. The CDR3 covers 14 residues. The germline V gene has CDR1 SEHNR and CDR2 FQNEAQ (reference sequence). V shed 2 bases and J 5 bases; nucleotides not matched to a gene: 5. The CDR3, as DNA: TGTGCCAGCAGCTTACGTGACAGGGATACTGAAGCTTTCTTT. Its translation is CASSLRDRDTEAFF.

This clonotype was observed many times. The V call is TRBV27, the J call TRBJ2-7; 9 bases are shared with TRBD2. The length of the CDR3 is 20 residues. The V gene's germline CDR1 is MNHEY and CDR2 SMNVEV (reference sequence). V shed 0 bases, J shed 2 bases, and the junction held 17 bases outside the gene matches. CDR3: CASSLSVVAGALPVAYEQYV. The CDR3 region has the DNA TGTGCCAGCAGTTTATCGGTTGTAGCGGGAGCTTTACCGGTCGCCTACGAGCAGTACGTC.

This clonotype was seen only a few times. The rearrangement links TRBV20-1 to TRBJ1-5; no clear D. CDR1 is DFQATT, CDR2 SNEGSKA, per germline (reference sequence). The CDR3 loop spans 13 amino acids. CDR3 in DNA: TGCAGCCTAAGGGAGGCTAGCAATCAGCCCCAGCATTTT. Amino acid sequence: CSLREASNQPQHF.